The T cell receptor (beta chain) described here comes from a study of T cells in Graves' hyperthyroidism and ophthalmopathy. TCR beta CDR3 region amplification was performed from RNA transcripts. Initially, a first-round RT-PCR of the TCR CDR3 employed the HTBI primer set. TCRdb fed the multiplex PCR reads into MiXCR, producing one record per CDR3 protein. Here the sample spans some 460,000 distinct CDR3 sequences, about a sixth being singletons. Details on this clonotype: Just one base apart from a much larger clone, this may be a read error.

This CDR3 spans 14 amino acids. Germline CDR1 SGHAT, CDR2 FQNNGV. This sequence originates from a woman aged 18-29 years with Graves' hyperthyroidism. This sequence joins TRBV11-2 and TRBJ1-1; D may be TRBD1 (6 bases). The sequenced sample was blood. The CDR3 sequence is CAGSSRGLNTEAFF. CDR3 sequence (DNA): TGTGCCGGCAGCTCCAGGGGTCTGAACACTGAAGCTTTCTTT.